The source of this TCR beta chain is a study of T cells in Graves' hyperthyroidism and ophthalmopathy. Broader study findings: The majority of expanded thyroid clonotypes above 0.001 also appeared in blood.

CDR1 and CDR2 (germline): DFQATT, SNEGSKA (reference sequence). The CDR3 runs 15 residues. For this clonotype: Antigen: not known. A junction end diverges from the germline sequence, so it may reflect a read error.

Exclusion followed for patients with uncontrolled infection, other autoimmune disease, pregnancy or lactation. Orbital computed tomography and thyroid ultrasound, together with serum TRAb and thyroxine and clinical symptoms, were used for diagnoses. Authors of the study amplified TCR beta CDR3 regions from RNA transcripts. Primed by the HTBI set, a first-round RT-PCR was run on the TCR CDR3. One entry per CDR3 protein results from TCRdb running MiXCR on the multiplex PCR reads. This table holds around 720,000 distinct CDR3 sequences, 30% to 40% found once. The source is a woman aged 40 to 49 with Graves' hyperthyroidism. Sample: blood. The chain recombines TRBV20-1 with TRBJ1-4, with D maybe TRBD1 (6 bases). For the CDR3, the DNA is TGCAGTGCTAGAGATTGGGGGGCAGACAATGGAAAACTGTTTTTT. This sequence encodes CSARDWGADNGKLFF.